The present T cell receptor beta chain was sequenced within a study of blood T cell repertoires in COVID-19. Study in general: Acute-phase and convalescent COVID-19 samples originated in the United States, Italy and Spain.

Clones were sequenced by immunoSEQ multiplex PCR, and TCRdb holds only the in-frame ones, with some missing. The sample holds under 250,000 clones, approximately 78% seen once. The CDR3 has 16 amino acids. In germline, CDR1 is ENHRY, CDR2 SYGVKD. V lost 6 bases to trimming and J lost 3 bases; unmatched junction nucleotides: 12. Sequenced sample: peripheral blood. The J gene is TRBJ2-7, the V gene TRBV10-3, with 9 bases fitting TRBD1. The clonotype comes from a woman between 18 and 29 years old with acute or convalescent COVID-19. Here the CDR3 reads CAIRPGTGTIGYEQYF. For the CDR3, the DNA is TGTGCCATCAGACCCGGGACAGGGACGATCGGCTACGAGCAGTACTTC.